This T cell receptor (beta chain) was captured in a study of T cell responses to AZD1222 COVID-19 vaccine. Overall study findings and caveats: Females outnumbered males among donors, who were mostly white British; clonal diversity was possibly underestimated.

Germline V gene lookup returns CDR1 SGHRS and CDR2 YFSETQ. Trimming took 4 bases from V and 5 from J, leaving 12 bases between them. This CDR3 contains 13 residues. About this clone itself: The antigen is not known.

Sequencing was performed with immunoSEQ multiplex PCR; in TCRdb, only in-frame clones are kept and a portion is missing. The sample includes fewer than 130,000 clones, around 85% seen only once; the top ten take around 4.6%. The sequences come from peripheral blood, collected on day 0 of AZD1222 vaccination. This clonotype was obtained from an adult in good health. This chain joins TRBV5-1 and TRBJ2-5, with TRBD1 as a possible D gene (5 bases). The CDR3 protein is CASSKQGEETQYF. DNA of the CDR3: TGCGCCAGCAGCAAGCAGGGTGAGGAGACCCAGTACTTC. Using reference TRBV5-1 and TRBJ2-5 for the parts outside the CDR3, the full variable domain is KAGVTQTPRYLIKTRGQQVTLSCSPISGHRSVSWYQQTPGQGLQFLFEYFSETQRNKGNFPGRFSGRQFSNSRSEMNVSTLELGDSALYLCASSKQGEETQYFGPGTRLLVL.